This T cell receptor (beta chain) was identified during a study of blood T cell repertoires in COVID-19. Looking at the study overall: The United States, Italy and Spain were the sources of the acute and convalescent COVID-19 samples. T cells, B-cell-depleted T cells, or PBMCs provided the cDNA or gDNA that served as material.

The J segment lost 6 bases and the V segment lost 1 base, leaving 5 bases of the junction unmatched. The length of the CDR3 is 15 residues. CDR1 and CDR2 (germline): LNHDA, SQIVND (reference sequence). In the original processing: Using reference gene primer amplification, nucleated cell counts were estimated. The method was immunoSEQ multiplex PCR; TCRdb's version includes in-frame clones alone and lacks a portion of them. Clone size and the V and J calls come from that table; the DNA yielded D and trimming. The sample comprises about 260,000 clones, more than 85% of which are singletons, and approximately 5.1% rests with the top ten. The Seattle site enrolled patients during active infection and followed them longitudinally. Regarding this clone: This sample includes further DNA sequences coding for the same CDR3.

The chain is built from TRBV19 and TRBJ2-3; TRBD2 agrees at 9 bases. The receptor was derived from a woman in her sixties or seventies with COVID-19, enrolled during active disease. The material sequenced was peripheral blood. The CDR3 bases are TGTGCCAGTAGTATAGGCGGGAGGGTAACGGATACGCAGTATTTT. Protein sequence: CASSIGGRVTDTQYF.